The subject of this entry is one T cell receptor beta chain. The data stem from a study of shared clonotypes between healthy human individuals. For the study at large: For every donor, three CD4 naive, three CD4 memory, two CD8 naive and one CD8 memory plates were used.

The authors divided CD4+ cells into CD45RA+ naive and CD45RA-negative memory subsets. Germline-derived CDR1 and CDR2 are SGHNT and YYREEE (reference sequence). With 0 bases removed from V and 3 bases from J, the gap between germline ends came to 13 bases. The CDR3 is 15 residues long. Repertoires were generated with immunoSEQ multiplex PCR, while TCRdb's copy carries only in-frame clones and drops some. The sample consists of about 2 million clones, roughly 94% of them appearing once. This chain connects TRBV5-4 to TRBJ2-7; D might be TRBD1 or TRBD2, each matching 6 bases. The origin of this receptor is a man younger than 35 in good health. The material sequenced was naive CD4+ T cells sorted from blood. Subset reported: CD45RA+ positively selected. CDR3 sequence (DNA): TGTGCCAGCAGCTTGGGACAGGAGGGCTTCTACGAGCAGTACTTC. It specifies CASSLGQEGFYEQYF.